The rows below give T cell receptor beta chains drawn from one sample of a study of blood T cells in healthy people across ages. TCRdb analysed the 5' RACE reads with MiXCR anew, one entry per CDR3 protein. The data show approximately 490,000 distinct CDR3 sequences, with 20% to 30% seen just once and just under 9% held by the top ten. The sample also formed part of further work on T cells of mothers and their children.

The sequenced sample consisted of blood. The receptors shown here come from a boy between 10 and 17 years old in good health. CDR3s include the opening cysteine and the closing phenylalanine or tryptophan. D genes are given only for firm matches. The size field is filled for only some rows; it gives once, few, many or a size class.

j_call clone_size v_call d_call cdr3_nt cdr3_aa
TRBJ1-4 . TRBV7-9 . TGTGCCAGCAGCTTAGGGTCTGGGAATGAAAAACTGTTTTTT CASSLGSGNEKLFF
TRBJ2-1 many TRBV2 TRBD1 TGTGCCAGCAGTCCGGGACAGGGGTTCTACAATGAGCAGTTCTTC CASSPGQGFYNEQFF
TRBJ2-1 few TRBV14 TRBD2 TGTGCCAGCAGCCAAGATCGGGGAGCGGGGGGCTCCTACAATGAGCAGTTCTTC CASSQDRGAGGSYNEQFF
TRBJ2-6 . TRBV20-1 . TGCAGTGCTGGAGATAATCCAGGTTCTGGGGCCAACGTCCTGACTTTC CSAGDNPGSGANVLTF
TRBJ2-7 . TRBV28 . TGTGCCACCTACTCGAGTCAGGGGTGGGAGCAGTACTTC CATYSSQGWEQYF
TRBJ2-1 . TRBV24-1 . TGTGCCACCAGTGACCCGACCAGAGGCCCCCACAATGAGCAGTTCTTC CATSDPTRGPHNEQFF
TRBJ2-1 . TRBV18 . TGTGCCAGCTCACCGACGCAGTACAATGAGCAGTTCTTC CASSPTQYNEQFF
TRBJ1-2 few TRBV4-3 TRBD1 TGCGCCAGCAGCCAAGATTATCTGGGACAGCGGAGGGACTATGGCTACACCTTC CASSQDYLGQRRDYGYTF
TRBJ2-3 many TRBV29-1 TRBD2 TGCAGCGTTGACGAGGGAGGGCGCCCAGATACGCAGTATTTT CSVDEGGRPDTQYF
TRBJ2-3 few TRBV2 . TGTGCCAGCAGTGAAGCAACTGGGGGCAGAGATACGCAGTATTTT CASSEATGGRDTQYF
TRBJ2-7 few TRBV6-2/TRBV6-3 TRBD2 TGTGCCAGCAGCAGGACTAGCGGGAGCTACGAGCAGTACTTC CASSRTSGSYEQYF
TRBJ2-1 . TRBV12-3/TRBV12-4 TRBD2 TGTGCCAGCAGCCGCGGGGGACTAGTTCTTTACAATGAGCAGTTCTTC CASSRGGLVLYNEQFF
TRBJ2-5 . TRBV6-2/TRBV6-3 TRBD2 TGTGCCAGCAGCTCACCGACTAGCGGGAGAGAGACCCAGTACTTC CASSSPTSGRETQYF
TRBJ2-2 few TRBV4-3 TRBD2 TGCGCCAGCAGCCAGGCGGGGGGGTACACCGGGGAGCTGTTTTTT CASSQAGGYTGELFF
TRBJ1-2 . TRBV6-6 TRBD1 TGTGCCAGCAGCCTAGGACAGGGGGCCTTTGGCTACACCTTC CASSLGQGAFGYTF
TRBJ2-5 few TRBV9 . TGTGCCAGCAGCTTGCAGGGTCCCGGAGAGACCCAGTACTTC CASSLQGPGETQYF
TRBJ2-7 . TRBV20-1 TRBD1 TGCAGTTCCCACCGACAGGGAGCCTACGAGCAGTACTTC CSSHRQGAYEQYF
TRBJ1-6 . TRBV5-5 . TGTGCCAGCAGCCCGGCCTGGAATTCACCCCTCCACTTT CASSPAWNSPLHF
TRBJ1-1 . TRBV20-1 . TGCAGTGCTAGATCCACGACGAACACTGAAGCTTTCTTT CSARSTTNTEAFF
TRBJ2-1 . TRBV28 TRBD2 TGTGCCAGCAGTCCACGGACTAGCGGGAGTGAGACCCGGTACTTC CASSPRTSGSETRYF
TRBJ2-5 few TRBV19 TRBD1 TGTGCCAGTAGTGCCGAAGGGACAGGGGGCTTGGAGACCCAGTACTTC CASSAEGTGGLETQYF
TRBJ2-1 few TRBV5-1 . TGCGCCAGCAGCTCCGCACATGGTGAGCAGTTCTTC CASSSAHGEQFF
TRBJ1-2 . TRBV7-6 . TGTGCCAGCAGCACGGGAAGGGGAGCGCGTGGCTACACCTTC CASSTGRGARGYTF
TRBJ2-1 . TRBV4-2 TRBD2 TGTGCCAGCGGACTAGCGGGAGAATCCTACAATGAGCAGTTCTTC CASGLAGESYNEQFF
TRBJ2-7 few TRBV12-3/TRBV12-4 . TGTGCCAGCAGTTTAAATGTGGGAGCTCGGTACGAGCAGTACTTC CASSLNVGARYEQYF
TRBJ2-7 . TRBV20-1 . TGCAGTGCTAGATCTTACGGGACACATATCTCCTACGAGCAGTACTTC CSARSYGTHISYEQYF
TRBJ1-2 few TRBV2 . TGTGCCAGCAGTGAAGCGCTTCATCTCGGCTACACCTTC CASSEALHLGYTF
TRBJ2-7 . TRBV5-1 TRBD2 TGCGCCAGCAGCCTGGGGCTACAGCGGGAGGGACCCGAGCAGTACTTC CASSLGLQREGPEQYF
TRBJ2-7 few TRBV6-2/TRBV6-3 . TGTGCCAGCAGTTACCGACAGGCCAGCTCCTACGAGCAGTACTTC CASSYRQASSYEQYF
TRBJ2-6 few TRBV27 . TGTGCCAGCAGTTTATACTCTGGGGCCAACGTCCTGACTTTC CASSLYSGANVLTF
TRBJ1-1 once TRBV20-1 . TGCAGTGCTAGAGCTACCCCGGGGAGCAACACTGAAGCTTTCTTT CSARATPGSNTEAFF
TRBJ2-7 few TRBV7-2 . TGTGCCAGCAGCTTAACTAGGCCTGGCGAGCAGTACTTC CASSLTRPGEQYF
TRBJ2-3 few TRBV6-5 . TGTGCCAGCAGTTGGGAGCCTGGGACTCGGGCGGCAGATACGCAGTATTTT CASSWEPGTRAADTQYF
TRBJ2-5 many TRBV29-1 . TGCAGCGGGTCGAGGGGAGGAGAGACCCAGTACTTC CSGSRGGETQYF
TRBJ2-4 . TRBV3-1 . TGTGCCAGCAGCCAAGCGGGACAAAACATTCAGTACTTC CASSQAGQNIQYF
TRBJ2-1 . TRBV12-5 TRBD1 TGTGCTAGTGGTTTGGGACAGGGGGAATGGGATGAGCAGTTCTTC CASGLGQGEWDEQFF
TRBJ2-1 . TRBV28 TRBD1 TGTGCCAGCGGGCAACAGGGGAGCTCCTACAATGAGCAGTTCTTC CASGQQGSSYNEQFF
TRBJ2-2 . TRBV11-2 . TGTGCCTGCCGGGGCACCGGGGAGCTGTTTTTT CACRGTGELFF
TRBJ2-1 few TRBV14 . TGTGCCAGCAGCCACGGGGGGCGAGGCGGCTACAATGAGCAGTTCTTC CASSHGGRGGYNEQFF
TRBJ2-3 . TRBV7-9 . TGTGCCAGCAGCTTGGGGGGGCAAGGAGATACGCAGTATTTT CASSLGGQGDTQYF
TRBJ1-4 . TRBV4-3 . TGCGCCAGCAGCCTAGGGGAGGGGGGATCCGAAAAACTGTTTTTT CASSLGEGGSEKLFF
TRBJ2-3 few TRBV7-8 . TGTGCCAGCAGCTTATACGGGGGCGAGGATACGCAGTATTTT CASSLYGGEDTQYF
TRBJ2-1 few TRBV5-5 . TGTGCCAGCAGCTGGGCCGGCAGGGTGAGCTCCTACAATGAGCAGTTCTTC CASSWAGRVSSYNEQFF
TRBJ1-5 few TRBV20-1 . TGCAGTGCTAGAGATCAGCCCCAGCATTTT CSARDQPQHF
TRBJ2-5 . TRBV20-1 . TGCAGTGCTAGGGGGCGGGCCCAAGAGACCCAGTACTTC CSARGRAQETQYF
TRBJ2-5 . TRBV29-1 . TGCAGCGTTGAAGTAGTAGCAGAGACCCAGTACTTC CSVEVVAETQYF
TRBJ2-1 many TRBV5-1 . TGTGCCAGCAGCTTAGGAGGGCAATCCTACAATGAGCAGTTCTTC CASSLGGQSYNEQFF
TRBJ2-7 . TRBV11-2 TRBD2 TGTGCCAGCAGCTTTCTATCGGGACTAGCGGACTCCTCCTACGAGCAGTACTTC CASSFLSGLADSSYEQYF
TRBJ2-1 . TRBV5-1 . TGCGCCAGCAGCTTGGCCGATGACCACTACAATGAGCAGTTCTTC CASSLADDHYNEQFF
TRBJ1-1 . TRBV6-5 . TGTGCCAGCAGTTCCCGGACAGTGGTCGGTCGGGTTGCTGAAGCTTTCTTT CASSSRTVVGRVAEAFF
TRBJ1-2 few TRBV2 . TGTGCCAGCAGTGAATCTAGCAGATTAGGGGGCTACACCTTC CASSESSRLGGYTF
TRBJ2-7 . TRBV23-1 . TGCGCCAGCAGTCAAGCAGGGGGTGCGGACTACTACGAGCAGTACTTC CASSQAGGADYYEQYF
TRBJ2-3 few TRBV9 TRBD1 TGTGCCAGCAGGCCAGGGGGCGCGGAGGGAGATACGCAGTATTTT CASRPGGAEGDTQYF
TRBJ2-7 . TRBV18 . TGTGCCAGCTCACCATCCGGTGACGGACCCGAGCAGTACTTC CASSPSGDGPEQYF
TRBJ2-3 few TRBV5-1 . TGCGCCAGCAGCTTAGGGGCAACGCAGTATTTT CASSLGATQYF